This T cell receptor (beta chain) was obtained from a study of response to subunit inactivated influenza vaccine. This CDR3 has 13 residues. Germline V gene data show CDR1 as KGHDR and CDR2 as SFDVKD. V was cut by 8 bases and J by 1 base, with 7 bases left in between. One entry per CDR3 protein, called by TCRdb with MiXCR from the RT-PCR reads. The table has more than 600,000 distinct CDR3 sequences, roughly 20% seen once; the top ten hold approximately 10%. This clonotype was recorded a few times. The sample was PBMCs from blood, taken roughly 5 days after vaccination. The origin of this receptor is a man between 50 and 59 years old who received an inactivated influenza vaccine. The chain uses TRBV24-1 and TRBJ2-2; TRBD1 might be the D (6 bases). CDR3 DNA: TGTGCCACCACGACAGGGAACACCGGGGAGCTGTTTTTT. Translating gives CATTTGNTGELFF.